This T cell receptor beta chain is from a study of T cells after yellow fever vaccination. Findings of the study overall: Just a small share of clonotypes turned up in the CD4 compartment as well as the CD8 compartment. Bulk-population clonotypes that are abundant could appear as contaminants in FACS-sorted repertoires. At 96% for CD4 and 70% to 90% for CD8, most primary-vaccination clones showed up again after the booster.

In making TCR cDNA, 5'RACE template switching added a universal primer site and UMIs to it. TCRdb reprocessed the 5' RACE reads with MiXCR, giving one entry per CDR3 protein. There are under 150,000 distinct CDR3 sequences in the sample; 7% to 9% occur only once, and about 0.73% lies in the top ten. This clonotype was detected many times. Antigen unknown. The material was CD4+ T cells sorted from PBMCs, obtained 5 days after the yellow fever booster vaccination. This receptor was obtained from a man under 40 who received the YFV17D yellow fever vaccine.

In DNA, the CDR3 is TGCGCCAGCCGCCTTGAAGGGGGGCGCTCCTACAATGAGCAGTTCTTC. Its translation is CASRLEGGRSYNEQFF. This rearrangement joins TRBV4-3 to TRBJ2-1; the D call may be TRBD1 or TRBD2 (6 bases each). The CDR3 runs to 16 residues. Between the trimmed V and J ends, which lost 8 bases and 0 bases, there was a span of 17 bases. Germline-derived CDR1 and CDR2 are LGHNA and YSLEER.